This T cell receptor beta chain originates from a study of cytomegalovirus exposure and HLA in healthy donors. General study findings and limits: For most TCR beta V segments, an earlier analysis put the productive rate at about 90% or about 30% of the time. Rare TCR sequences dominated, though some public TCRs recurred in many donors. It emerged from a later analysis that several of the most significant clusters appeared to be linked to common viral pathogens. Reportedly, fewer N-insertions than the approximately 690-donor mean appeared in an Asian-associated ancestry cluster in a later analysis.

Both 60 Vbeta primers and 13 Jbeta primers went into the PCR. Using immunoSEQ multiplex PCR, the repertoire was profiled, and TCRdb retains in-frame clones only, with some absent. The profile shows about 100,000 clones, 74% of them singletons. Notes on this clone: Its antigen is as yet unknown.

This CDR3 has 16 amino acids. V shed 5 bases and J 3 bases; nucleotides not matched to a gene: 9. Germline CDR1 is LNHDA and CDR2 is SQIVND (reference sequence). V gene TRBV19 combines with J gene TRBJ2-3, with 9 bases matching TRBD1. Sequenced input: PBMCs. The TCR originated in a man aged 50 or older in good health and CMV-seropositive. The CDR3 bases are TGTGCCAGTAGTGCTATCCGGGACAGGGCAACAGATACGCAGTATTTT. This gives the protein CASSAIRDRATDTQYF.